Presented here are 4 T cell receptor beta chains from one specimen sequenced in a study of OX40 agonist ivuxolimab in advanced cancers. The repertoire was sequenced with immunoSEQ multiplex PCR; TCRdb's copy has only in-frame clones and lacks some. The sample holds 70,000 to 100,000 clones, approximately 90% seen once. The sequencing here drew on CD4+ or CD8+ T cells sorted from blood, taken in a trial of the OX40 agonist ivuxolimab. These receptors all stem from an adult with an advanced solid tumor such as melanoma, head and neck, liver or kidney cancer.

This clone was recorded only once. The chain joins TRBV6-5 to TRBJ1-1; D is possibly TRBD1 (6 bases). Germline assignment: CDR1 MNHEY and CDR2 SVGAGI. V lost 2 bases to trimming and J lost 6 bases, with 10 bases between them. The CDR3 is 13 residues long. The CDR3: CASSYGQIAEAFF. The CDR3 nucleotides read TGTGCCAGCAGTTACGGACAGATTGCTGAAGCTTTCTTT.

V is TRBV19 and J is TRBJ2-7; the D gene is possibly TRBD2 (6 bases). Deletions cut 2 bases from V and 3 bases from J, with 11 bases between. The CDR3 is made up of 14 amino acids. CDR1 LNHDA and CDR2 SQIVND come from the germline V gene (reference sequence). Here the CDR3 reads CASSISAGLYEQYF. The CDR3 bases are TGTGCCAGTAGTATATCAGCGGGCCTCTACGAGCAGTACTTC.

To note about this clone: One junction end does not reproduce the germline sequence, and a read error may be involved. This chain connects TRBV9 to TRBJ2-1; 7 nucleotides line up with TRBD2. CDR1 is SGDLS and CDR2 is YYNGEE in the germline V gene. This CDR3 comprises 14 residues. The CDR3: CASNVPGGNNEQFF. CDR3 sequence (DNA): TGTGCCAGCAACGTACCGGGGGGAAACAATGAGCAGTTCTTC. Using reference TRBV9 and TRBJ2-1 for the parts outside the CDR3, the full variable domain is DSGVTQTPKHLITATGQRVTLRCSPRSGDLSVYWYQQSLDQGLQFLIQYYNGEERAKGNILERFSAQQFPDLHSELNLSSLELGDSALYFCASNVPGGNNEQFFGPGTRLTVL.

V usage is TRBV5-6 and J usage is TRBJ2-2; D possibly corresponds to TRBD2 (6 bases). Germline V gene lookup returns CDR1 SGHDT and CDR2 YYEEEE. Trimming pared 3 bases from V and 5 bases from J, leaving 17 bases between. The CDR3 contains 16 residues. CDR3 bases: TGTGCCAGCAGCTGCTTCCCGGGACTGGATACCGGGGAGCTGTTTTTT. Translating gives CASSCFPGLDTGELFF.